These T cell receptor beta chains were read from a single sample in a study of control samples from healthy donors and cancer patients. Measured with immunoSEQ multiplex PCR; TCRdb has only the in-frame clones, and not every one. This sample yields about 92,000 clones, of which 82% are seen a single time; roughly 9.8% belongs to the top ten. Sequencing was carried out using blood. The receptors were gathered from an older woman in good health. CDR3s include the opening cysteine and the closing phenylalanine or tryptophan. D genes are given only for firm matches. Clone size appears in some rows only: once, few, many, or a class for an expanded clone.

d_call | j_call | v_call | clone_size | cdr3_aa | cdr3_nt
. | TRBJ1-5 | TRBV6-5 | . | CASSTRINQPQHF | TGTGCCAGCAGTACCCGAATTAATCAGCCCCAGCATTTT
TRBD1 | TRBJ1-2 | TRBV2 | . | CASSLMTGADYGYTF | TGTGCCAGCAGTTTAATGACAGGGGCGGACTATGGCTACACCTTC
. | TRBJ1-1 | TRBV6-5 | . | CASSPGDTEAFF | TGTGCCAGCAGTCCGGGTGACACTGAAGCTTTCTTT
. | TRBJ2-6 | TRBV27 | few | CASSFGQARSGANVLTF | TGTGCCAGCAGTTTCGGGCAGGCCCGCTCTGGGGCCAACGTCCTGACTTTC
. | TRBJ2-7 | TRBV10-3 | . | CAISGGYEQYF | TGTGCCATCAGTGGGGGCTACGAGCAGTACTTC
TRBD1 | TRBJ1-2 | TRBV3-1/TRBV3-2 | . | CASTITGGKNYGYTF | TGTGCCAGCACCATCACAGGGGGCAAAAACTATGGCTACACCTTC
. | TRBJ1-6 | TRBV18 | once | CASSPGFNSPLHF | TGTGCCAGCTCACCTGGCTTTAATTCACCCCTCCACTTT
TRBD2 | TRBJ2-1 | TRBV7-2 | . | CASSLESALAGGPYNEQFF | TGTGCCAGCAGCTTAGAATCCGCTCTAGCGGGGGGGCCCTACAATGAGCAGTTCTTC
. | TRBJ1-4 | TRBV10-2 | . | CASRRGNEKLFF | TGCGCCAGCCGACGCGGTAATGAAAAACTGTTTTTT
TRBD1 | TRBJ1-2 | TRBV6-4 | . | CASRHTGGDGYTF | TGTGCCAGCAGACATACAGGGGGGGATGGCTACACCTTC
TRBD2 | TRBJ2-4 | TRBV5-1 | . | CASSYGLAGGPGSKNIQYF | TGCGCCAGCAGCTATGGACTAGCGGGGGGGCCCGGGTCCAAAAACATTCAGTACTTC
TRBD2 | TRBJ2-1 | TRBV3-1/TRBV3-2 | . | CASSQDRGGRAFNEQFF | TGTGCCAGCAGCCAAGATCGGGGGGGCCGGGCCTTCAATGAGCAGTTCTTC
TRBD1 | TRBJ1-5 | TRBV28 | few | CASSLVQGANQPQHF | TGTGCCAGCAGTTTAGTTCAGGGGGCCAATCAGCCCCAGCATTTT
TRBD1 | TRBJ2-7 | TRBV27 | . | CASRQNPGTDTYEQYF | TGTGCCAGCAGACAAAACCCCGGGACAGATACCTACGAGCAGTACTTC
. | TRBJ1-3 | TRBV11-3 | . | CASSQKGGMSGNTIYF | TGTGCCAGCAGCCAGAAAGGTGGGATGTCTGGAAACACCATATATTTT
. | TRBJ1-3 | TRBV19 | . | CASSPLSSGNTIYF | TGTGCCAGTAGTCCCCTGAGCTCTGGAAACACCATATATTTT
. | TRBJ1-5 | TRBV7-8 | . | CASSSTRGDNQPQHF | TGTGCCAGCAGCTCGACCCGAGGTGACAATCAGCCCCAGCATTTT
. | TRBJ2-7 | TRBV6-1 | . | CASSEPKDSFYEQYF | TGTGCCAGCAGTGAACCGAAGGACAGCTTCTACGAGCAGTACTTC
TRBD1 | TRBJ2-5 | TRBV5-1 | . | CASSLNRGHPYQETQYF | TGCGCCAGCAGCTTGAACAGGGGGCACCCGTACCAAGAGACCCAGTACTTC
. | TRBJ2-3 | TRBV10-2 | . | CASSNTDTQYF | TGCGCCAGCAGCAACACAGATACGCAGTATTTT